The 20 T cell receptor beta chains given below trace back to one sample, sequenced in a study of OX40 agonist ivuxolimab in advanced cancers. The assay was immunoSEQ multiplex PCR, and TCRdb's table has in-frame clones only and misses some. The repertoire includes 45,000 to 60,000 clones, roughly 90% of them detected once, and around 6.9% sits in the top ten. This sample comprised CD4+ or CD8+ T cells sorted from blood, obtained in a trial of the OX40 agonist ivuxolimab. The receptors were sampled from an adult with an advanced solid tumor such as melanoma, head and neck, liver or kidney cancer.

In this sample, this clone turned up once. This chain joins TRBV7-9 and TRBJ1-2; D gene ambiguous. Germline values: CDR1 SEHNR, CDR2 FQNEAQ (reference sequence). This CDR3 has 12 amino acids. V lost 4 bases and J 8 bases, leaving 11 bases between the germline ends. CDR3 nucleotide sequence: TGTGCCAGCAGCTCACTCGTTGGCGGCTACACCTTC. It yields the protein CASSSLVGGYTF.

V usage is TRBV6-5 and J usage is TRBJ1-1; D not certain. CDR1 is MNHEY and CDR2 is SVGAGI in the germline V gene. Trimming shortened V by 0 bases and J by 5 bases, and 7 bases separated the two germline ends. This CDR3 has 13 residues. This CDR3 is CASSYSKRTEAFF. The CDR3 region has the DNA TGTGCCAGCAGTTACTCAAAGAGGACTGAAGCTTTCTTT.

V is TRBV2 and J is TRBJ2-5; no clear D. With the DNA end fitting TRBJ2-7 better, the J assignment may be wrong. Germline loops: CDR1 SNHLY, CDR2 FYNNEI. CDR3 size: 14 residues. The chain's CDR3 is CASSLWDPSYEQYF. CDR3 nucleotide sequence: TGTGCCAGCAGTCTGTGGGATCCCTCCTACGAGCAGTACTTC.

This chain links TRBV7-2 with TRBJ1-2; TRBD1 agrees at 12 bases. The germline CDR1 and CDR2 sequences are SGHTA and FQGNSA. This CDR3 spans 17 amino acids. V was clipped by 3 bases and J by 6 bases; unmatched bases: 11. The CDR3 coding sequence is TGTGCCAGCAGCTTGACCGGGACAGGGGGCGCCTCGGATGGCTACACCTTC. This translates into CASSLTGTGGASDGYTF.

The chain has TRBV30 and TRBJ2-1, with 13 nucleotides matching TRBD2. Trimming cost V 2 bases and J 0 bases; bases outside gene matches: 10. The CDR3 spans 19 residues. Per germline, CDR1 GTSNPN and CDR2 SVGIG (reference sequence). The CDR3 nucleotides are TGTGCCTGGAGTACGTCACTAGCGGGGGGGTTCTTCTCCTACAATGAGCAGTTCTTC. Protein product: CAWSTSLAGGFFSYNEQFF.

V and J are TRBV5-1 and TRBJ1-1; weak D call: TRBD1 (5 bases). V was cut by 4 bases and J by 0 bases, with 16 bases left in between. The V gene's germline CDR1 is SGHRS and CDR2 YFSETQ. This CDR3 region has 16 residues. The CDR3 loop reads CASSPPPPGLNTEAFF. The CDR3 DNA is TGCGCCAGCAGCCCGCCCCCCCCAGGGTTGAACACTGAAGCTTTCTTT.

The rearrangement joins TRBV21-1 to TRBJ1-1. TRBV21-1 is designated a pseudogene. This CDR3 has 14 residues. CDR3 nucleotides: TGTGCCAGCAAGTGGGGGTTTATGAACACTGAAGCTTTCTTT. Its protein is CASKWGFMNTEAFF.

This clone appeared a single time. The CDR3 loop is CASSYEGGGLGSTIYF. The CDR3 DNA is TGTGCCAGCAGTTACGAAGGCGGAGGGCTGGGGAGCACCATATATTTT. This rearrangement joins TRBV6-5 to TRBJ1-3; unclear D gene. Trimming removed 2 bases at V and 9 bases at J, with 20 bases between. The CDR3 runs 16 residues. Germline V lookup: CDR1 MNHEY, CDR2 SVGAGI.

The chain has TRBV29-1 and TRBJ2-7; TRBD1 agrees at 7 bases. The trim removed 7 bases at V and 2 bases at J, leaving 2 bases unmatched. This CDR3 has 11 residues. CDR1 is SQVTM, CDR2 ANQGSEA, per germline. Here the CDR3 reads CSAQGTYEQYF. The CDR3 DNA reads TGCAGCGCACAGGGGACCTACGAGCAGTACTTC.

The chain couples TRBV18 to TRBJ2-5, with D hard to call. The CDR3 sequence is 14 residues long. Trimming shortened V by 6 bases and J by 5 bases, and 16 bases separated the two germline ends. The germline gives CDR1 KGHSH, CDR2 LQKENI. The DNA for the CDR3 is TGTGCCAGCTCCCCTCTTGGGGTGGAGGAGACCCAGTACTTC. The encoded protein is CASSPLGVEETQYF.

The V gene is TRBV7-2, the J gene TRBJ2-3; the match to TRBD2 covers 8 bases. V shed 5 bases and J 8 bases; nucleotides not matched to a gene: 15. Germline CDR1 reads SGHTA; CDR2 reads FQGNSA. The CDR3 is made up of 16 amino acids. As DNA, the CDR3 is TGTGCCAGCAGCACCCTGGGGGGTGCCGGGGGGGGTACGCAGTATTTT. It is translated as CASSTLGGAGGGTQYF.

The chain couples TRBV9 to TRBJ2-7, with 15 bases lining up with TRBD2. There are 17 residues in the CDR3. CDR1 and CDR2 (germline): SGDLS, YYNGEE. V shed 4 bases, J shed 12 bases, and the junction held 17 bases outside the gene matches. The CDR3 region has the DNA TGTGCCAGCAGCCAACAAGCTCTGGGACTAGCGGGGGGCGAAGTGTACTTC. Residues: CASSQQALGLAGGEVYF.

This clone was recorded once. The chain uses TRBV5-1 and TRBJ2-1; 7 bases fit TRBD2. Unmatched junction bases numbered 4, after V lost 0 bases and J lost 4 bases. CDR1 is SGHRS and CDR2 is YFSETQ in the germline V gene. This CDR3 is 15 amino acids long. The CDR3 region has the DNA TGCGCCAGCAGCTTGGATGGCGGGGGATACAATGAGCAGTTCTTC. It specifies CASSLDGGGYNEQFF.

Here the CDR3 reads CASATGGTGGGNTEAFF. CDR3 sequence (DNA): TGTGCTAGTGCCACCGGGGGGACAGGGGGCGGGAACACTGAAGCTTTCTTT. The rearrangement joins TRBV12-5 to TRBJ1-1; the match to TRBD1 covers 12 bases. The CDR3 is made up of 17 amino acids. Trimming took 7 bases from V and 1 from J; bases not matched to a gene: 10. From germline, CDR1 is LGHNT and CDR2 FRNRAP.

CDR3 nucleotide sequence: TGTGCCACCTCACGTCCTCCAACCTACGAGCAGTACTTC. This encodes CATSRPPTYEQYF. V usage is TRBV6-1 and J usage is TRBJ2-7; D remains unclear. CDR3 length: 13 residues. CDR1 is MNHNS, CDR2 SASEGT, per germline. V shed 10 bases and J shed 2 bases, with 15 bases lying between them.

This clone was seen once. In DNA, the CDR3 is TGTGCCAGCAGTGAAGGTTGGGGGGGTTACGAGCAGTACTTC. Amino acids: CASSEGWGGYEQYF. The chain joins TRBV6-1 to TRBJ2-7; TRBD2 agrees at 7 bases. The germline gives CDR1 MNHNS, CDR2 SASEGT. Trimming took 1 base from V and 4 from J; bases not matched to a gene: 4. CDR3 length: 14 amino acids.

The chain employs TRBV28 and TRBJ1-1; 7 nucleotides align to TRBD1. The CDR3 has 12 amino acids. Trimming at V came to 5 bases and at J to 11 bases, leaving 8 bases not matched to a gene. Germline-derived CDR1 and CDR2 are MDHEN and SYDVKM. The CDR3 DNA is TGTGCCAGCAGTATTGAGGGGGCGCGGGCTTTCTTT. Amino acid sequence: CASSIEGARAFF.

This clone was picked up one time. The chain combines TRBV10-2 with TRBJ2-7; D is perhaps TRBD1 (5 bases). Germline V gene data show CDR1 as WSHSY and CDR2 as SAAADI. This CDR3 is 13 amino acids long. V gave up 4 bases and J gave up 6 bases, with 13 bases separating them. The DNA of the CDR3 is TGCGCCAGCAGTGGGCAGGGTATTGTCGAGCAGTACTTC. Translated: CASSGQGIVEQYF.

The CDR3 spells CASSPPGQANEKLFF. Written as DNA, the CDR3 is TGTGCCAGCTCACCCCCGGGACAGGCGAATGAAAAACTGTTTTTT. The V gene is TRBV18, the J gene TRBJ1-4; 8 bases are shared with TRBD1. Germline V gene lookup returns CDR1 KGHSH and CDR2 LQKENI. CDR3 length: 15 amino acids. V shed 3 bases and J 5 bases; nucleotides not matched to a gene: 5.

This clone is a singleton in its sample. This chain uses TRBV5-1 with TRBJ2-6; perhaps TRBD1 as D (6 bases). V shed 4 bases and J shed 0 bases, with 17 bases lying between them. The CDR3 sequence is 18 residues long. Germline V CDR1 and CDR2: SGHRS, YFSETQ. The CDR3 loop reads CASSLDRSFSSGANVLTF. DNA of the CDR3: TGCGCCAGCAGCCTCGACAGGTCTTTTTCCTCTGGGGCCAACGTCCTGACTTTC.